This TCR beta chain was documented in a study of CD8 T cells in Susac syndrome. Study-level points and caveats: The authors acknowledged that the study's TCR sequencing and HLA analysis involved relatively few individuals.

Comments on this clonotype: Its antigen is unknown.

After extraction with the RNeasy kit, about 0.45 to 1 ug of the RNA was reverse transcribed using random hexamers. Amplification of TCR beta CDR3 across 54 Vbeta and 13 Jbeta was performed with immunoSEQ multiplex PCR. TCRdb re-analysed the immunoSEQ multiplex PCR reads in MiXCR, keeping a single row per CDR3 protein. This sample has about 150,000 distinct CDR3 sequences, with just under 97% found just once. The multiple sclerosis control cohort comprised treatment-naive individuals presenting with stable or active relapsing-remitting disease. CD8+ and CD4+ T cells were negatively isolated; TEMRA cells were FACS-enriched. Germline V gives CDR1 MNHEY, CDR2 SMNVEV (reference sequence). Trimming stripped 4 bases from V and 3 bases from J, with 9 bases between. The CDR3 has 13 residues.

The material sequenced was CD8+ T cells from PBMCs. This clonotype was obtained from a human donor with multiple sclerosis. The chain recombines TRBV27 with TRBJ1-1, with D perhaps matching TRBD1 (6 bases). The CDR3 coding sequence is TGTGCCAGCAGTTGGGGGGCGGACACTGAAGCTTTCTTT. This encodes CASSWGADTEAFF.